This T cell receptor (beta chain) comes out of a study of T cells in Graves' hyperthyroidism and ophthalmopathy. Overall study findings and caveats: Most thyroid-expanded clonotypes above 0.001 were also found in blood.

Patients counted as stable if ophthalmopathy did not develop within 18 months. The study left out patients who had uncontrolled infection, other autoimmune disease, pregnancy or lactation. Clinical symptoms, serum thyroxine, TRAb, thyroid ultrasound and orbital computed tomography informed diagnoses. This clonotype appeared many times. What it binds is not known. Germline lookup yields CDR1 SGHAT and CDR2 FQNNGV. CDR3 length equals 13 residues. V lost 1 base and J lost 10, with 11 bases in between. What was amplified from RNA transcripts were TCR beta CDR3 regions. TCR CDR3 regions were first amplified by RT-PCR with HTBI primers. TCRdb re-called the multiplex PCR reads through MiXCR, storing one row per CDR3 protein. The sample contains roughly 720,000 distinct CDR3 sequences, 15% to 20% of which appear only once.

The chain employs TRBV11-2 and TRBJ2-1, with D maybe TRBD2 (6 bases). What was sequenced was blood. This clonotype was sampled from a man aged 50 or older with Graves' hyperthyroidism. The CDR3 protein is CASSLAGELEQFF. The DNA for the CDR3 is TGTGCCAGCAGCTTAGCGGGGGAACTGGAGCAGTTCTTC.